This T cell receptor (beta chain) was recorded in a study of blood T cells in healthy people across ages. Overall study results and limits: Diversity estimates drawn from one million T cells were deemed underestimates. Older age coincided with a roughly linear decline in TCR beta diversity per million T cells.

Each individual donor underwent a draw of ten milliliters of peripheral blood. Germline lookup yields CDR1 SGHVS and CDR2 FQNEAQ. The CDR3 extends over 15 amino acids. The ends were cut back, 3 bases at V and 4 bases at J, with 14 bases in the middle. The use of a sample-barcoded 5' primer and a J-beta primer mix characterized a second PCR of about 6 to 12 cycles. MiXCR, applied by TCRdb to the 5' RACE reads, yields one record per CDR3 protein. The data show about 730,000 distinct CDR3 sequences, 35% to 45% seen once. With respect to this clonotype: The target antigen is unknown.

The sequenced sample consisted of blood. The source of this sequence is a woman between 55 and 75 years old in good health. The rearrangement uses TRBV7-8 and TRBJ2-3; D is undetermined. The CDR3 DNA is TGTGCCAGCAGCTTGGTTAGCTACCCCCCAGATACGCAGTATTTT. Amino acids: CASSLVSYPPDTQYF.